This T cell receptor (beta chain) appears in the sequencing data of a study of T cell changes during pregnancy in multiple sclerosis. Germline V CDR1 and CDR2: SGHNT, YYREEE (reference sequence). CDR3 size: 14 residues. V dropped 5 bases and J dropped 11; count of bases not matched to a gene: 13. The table came from immunoSEQ multiplex PCR; TCRdb's copy has only in-frame clones and leaves some out. The sample has fewer than 95,000 clones; 90% to 95% are singletons. Only one count was recorded for this clone. The rearrangement joins TRBV5-4 to TRBJ2-1, with 7 bases aligning to TRBD1. The sample was peripheral blood, taken in the third trimester of pregnancy. The TCR comes from a female donor with multiple sclerosis, enrolled in a pregnancy study. CDR3 protein: CASRDRSFHLQQFF. The DNA for the CDR3 is TGTGCCAGCAGGGACAGGTCCTTCCACCTTCAGCAGTTCTTC.